The clone carrying this T cell receptor (beta chain) showed up many times. This sample is part of a study of T cells of healthy individuals. Per germline, CDR1 DFQATT and CDR2 SNEGSKA (reference sequence). The length of the CDR3 is 16 residues. V shed 6 bases and J 3 bases; nucleotides not matched to a gene: 12. TCRdb reprocessed the 5' RACE reads via MiXCR and lists one record per CDR3 protein. This sample has 38,000 or so distinct CDR3 sequences; around 4.5% occur once, and the top ten carry 9.2%. The receptor comes from a human donor in good health. The genes are TRBV20-1 and TRBJ2-1; 9 nucleotides agree with TRBD2. DNA for the CDR3: TGCAGTGCAAGTCAGGCGGGAGGGCCAGGCTACAATGAGCAGTTCTTC. Translation gives CSASQAGGPGYNEQFF.